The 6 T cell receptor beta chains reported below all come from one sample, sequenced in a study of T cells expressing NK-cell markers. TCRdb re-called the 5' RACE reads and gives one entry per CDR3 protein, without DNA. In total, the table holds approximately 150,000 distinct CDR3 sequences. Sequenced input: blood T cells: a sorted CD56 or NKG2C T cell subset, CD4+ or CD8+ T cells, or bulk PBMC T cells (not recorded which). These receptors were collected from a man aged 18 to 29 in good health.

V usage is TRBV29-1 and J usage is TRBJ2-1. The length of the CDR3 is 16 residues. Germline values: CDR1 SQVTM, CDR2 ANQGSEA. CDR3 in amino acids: CSVEGKPKSSYNEQFF.

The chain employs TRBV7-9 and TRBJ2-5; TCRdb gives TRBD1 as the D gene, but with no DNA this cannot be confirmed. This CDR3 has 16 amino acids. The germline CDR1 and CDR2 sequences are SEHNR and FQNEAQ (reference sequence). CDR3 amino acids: CASSPGDTLGEETQYF. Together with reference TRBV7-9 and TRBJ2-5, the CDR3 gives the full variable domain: DTGVSQNPRHKITKRGQNVTFRCDPISEHNRLYWYRQTLGQGPEFLTYFQNEAQLEKSRLLSDRFSAERPKGSFSTLEIQRTEQGDSAMYLCASSPGDTLGEETQYFGPGTRLLVL.

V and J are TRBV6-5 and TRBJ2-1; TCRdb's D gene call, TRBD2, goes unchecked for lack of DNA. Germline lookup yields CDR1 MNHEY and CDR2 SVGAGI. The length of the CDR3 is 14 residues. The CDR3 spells CASSYVSGRGEQFF.

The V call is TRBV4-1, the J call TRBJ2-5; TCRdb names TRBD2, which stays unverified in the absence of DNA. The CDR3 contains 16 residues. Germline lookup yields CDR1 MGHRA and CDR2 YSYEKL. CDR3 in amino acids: CASSQERTTNQETQYF.

This CDR3 is CASSLGLGGNQPQHF. The chain has TRBV13 and TRBJ1-5. The CDR3 runs 15 residues. Per germline, CDR1 PRHDT and CDR2 FYEKMQ (reference sequence).

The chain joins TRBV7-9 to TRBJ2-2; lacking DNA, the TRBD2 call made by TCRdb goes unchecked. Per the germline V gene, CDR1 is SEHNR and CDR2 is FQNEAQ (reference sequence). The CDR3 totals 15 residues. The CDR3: CASSSLAGATGELFF.